Listed here are 4 T cell receptor beta chains from one sample, sequenced in a study of cytomegalovirus exposure and HLA in healthy donors. This PCR relied on a set of 60 Vbeta primers and 13 Jbeta primers. The data were produced by immunoSEQ multiplex PCR, yet TCRdb's version contains in-frame clones alone and is incomplete. The table records some 270,000 clones, over 90% of them present only once. The sample taken for sequencing was PBMCs. The receptor source for this set is a girl between 2 and 10 years old in good health and CMV-seronegative.

The V call is TRBV10-1, the J call TRBJ2-5, with 9 bases lining up with TRBD2. There are 16 residues in the CDR3. Germline V gene data show CDR1 as WNHNN and CDR2 as SYGVQD (reference sequence). Germline trimming cut 3 bases from V and 2 bases from J; bases unmatched to any gene: 7. The CDR3 is CASSDGGGAGQETQYF. CDR3 DNA sequence: TGCGCCAGCAGTGATGGCGGGGGGGCCGGGCAAGAGACCCAGTACTTC.

V and J are TRBV5-8 and TRBJ2-1; 14 nucleotides align to TRBD2. Germline trimming cut 0 bases from V and 8 bases from J; bases unmatched to any gene: 7. The germline V gene has CDR1 SGHTS and CDR2 YDEGEE. The CDR3 consists of 17 residues. The CDR3 DNA reads as TGTGCCAGCAGCTTGGGACTAGCGGGAGGGCCGTATGATGAGCAGTTCTTC. It codes for CASSLGLAGGPYDEQFF.

The chain combines TRBV5-8 with TRBJ2-5; 8 bases are shared with TRBD2. Germline V gene data show CDR1 as SGHTS and CDR2 as YDEGEE. Trimming removed 5 bases from V and 1 base from J; junction bases left unmatched: 13. CDR3 length: 17 residues. Here the CDR3 DNA reads TGTGCCAGCAGTCATGATCCCTCGGGGGGGCTCCAAGAGACCCAGTACTTC. Translating it yields CASSHDPSGGLQETQYF. The full variable domain, its missing parts supplied by reference TRBV5-8 and TRBJ2-5, is EAGVTQSPTHLIKTRGQQATLRCSPISGHTSVYWYQQALGLGLQFLLWYDEGEERNRGNFPPRFSGRQFPNYSSELNVNALELEDSALYLCASSHDPSGGLQETQYFGPGTRLLVL.

The chain recombines TRBV6-1 with TRBJ2-5; TRBD2 matches 7 bases. From germline, CDR1 is MNHNS and CDR2 SASEGT. V gave up 6 bases and J gave up 11 bases; unmatched junction bases: 18. The CDR3 runs to 15 residues. The CDR3: CASRGTSLSGGEQYF. The CDR3 bases are TGTGCCAGCAGGGGAACAAGTCTTTCGGGGGGTGAGCAGTACTTC.